Below, 14 T cell receptor beta chains from the same sample are listed, as sequenced in a study of blood T cell repertoires in COVID-19. The data were produced by immunoSEQ multiplex PCR, yet TCRdb's version contains in-frame clones alone and is incomplete. The sample shows under 450,000 clones, around 89% of them seen only once. Source material: peripheral blood. The receptors were sampled from a middle-aged woman with COVID-19, enrolled during active disease.

This chain connects TRBV18 to TRBJ2-6; possibly TRBD2 for D (6 bases). Germline-derived CDR1 and CDR2 are KGHSH and LQKENI. Trimming took 5 bases from V and 2 from J, leaving 10 bases between them. This CDR3 comprises 15 residues. The CDR3 is CASSGREPGANVLTF. The CDR3 region has the DNA TGTGCCAGCTCAGGACGGGAGCCTGGGGCCAACGTCCTGACTTTC.

The rearrangement uses TRBV6-1 and TRBJ1-3; the D gene is possibly TRBD1 (5 bases). CDR3 size: 16 residues. With 1 base removed from V and 3 bases from J, the gap between germline ends came to 13 bases. The germline V gene has CDR1 MNHNS and CDR2 SASEGT. CDR3 DNA: TGTGCCAGCAGTGAAGAAACGCCGGGGGTTGGAAACACCATATATTTT. Protein product: CASSEETPGVGNTIYF.

The rearrangement links TRBV5-4 to TRBJ2-1; TRBD1 is a possible D gene (6 bases). V lost 4 bases to trimming and J lost 12 bases, with 14 bases between them. The germline CDR1 and CDR2 sequences are SGHNT and YYREEE (reference sequence). This CDR3 spans 12 amino acids. DNA for the CDR3: TGTGCCAGCAGCCCCGGGCCACAGGGGCAGTTCTTC. Protein product: CASSPGPQGQFF.

V usage is TRBV29-1 and J usage is TRBJ1-1; possibly TRBD1 for D (5 bases). Germline V gene data show CDR1 as SQVTM and CDR2 as ANQGSEA. This CDR3 spans 13 amino acids. V was shortened by 3 bases and J by 4 bases, with 12 bases between the two germline ends. The CDR3 DNA sequence: TGCAGCGTTGACCCTGAAAGGGGCACTGAAGCTTTCTTT. This encodes CSVDPERGTEAFF.

The J gene is TRBJ2-3, the V gene TRBV21-1; TRBD2, the table's D call, was not compared with the DNA. TRBV21-1 is labeled a pseudogene. CDR3 length equals 19 residues. CDR3 region: CASSKHDGTSGISTDTQYF. The CDR3 DNA follows: TGTGCCAGCAGCAAACATGACGGGACTAGCGGGATTAGCACAGATACGCAGTATTTT.

The DNA for the CDR3 is TGTGCCAGCAGCCCCGGCGGAGAGACCCAGTACTTC. Translating it yields CASSPGGETQYF. This chain joins TRBV9 and TRBJ2-5; D gene uncertain. CDR3 length: 12 amino acids. Germline V gives CDR1 SGDLS, CDR2 YYNGEE. The ends were cut back, 4 bases at V and 4 bases at J, with 8 bases in the middle.

The CDR3 DNA sequence: TGTGCCAGCAGCCCCGCACATATGAACACTGAAGCTTTCTTT. This translates into CASSPAHMNTEAFF. The rearrangement uses TRBV6-5 and TRBJ1-1, with no clear D. Trimming removed 6 bases at V and 0 bases at J, with 11 bases between. The CDR3 has 14 amino acids. Germline V gene data show CDR1 as MNHEY and CDR2 as SVGAGI.

This chain joins TRBV6-1 and TRBJ1-6, with TRBD1 as a possible D gene (6 bases). V was shortened by 2 bases and J by 7 bases, with 12 bases between the two germline ends. CDR3 length: 15 residues. CDR1 and CDR2 from the germline V gene are MNHNS and SASEGT. As DNA, the CDR3 is TGTGCCAGCAGTGAATACGGGGGGCGCAATTCACCCCTCCACTTT. Translating gives CASSEYGGRNSPLHF.

J is TRBJ2-2 and V is TRBV6-5; 8 nucleotides align to TRBD2. The CDR3 sequence is 15 residues long. Germline CDR1 reads MNHEY; CDR2 reads SVGAGI. Losses at the gene ends were 6 bases for V and 4 bases for J; bases not matched to a gene: 7. The CDR3 loop is CASRAGGLFTGELFF. Here the CDR3 DNA reads TGTGCCAGCAGGGCGGGAGGTCTTTTCACCGGGGAGCTGTTTTTT.

This rearrangement joins TRBV30 to TRBJ2-1; the D is unclear. CDR1 is GTSNPN, CDR2 SVGIG, per germline (reference sequence). The CDR3 length is 12 residues. With 7 bases removed from V and 4 bases from J, the gap between germline ends came to 11 bases. DNA for the CDR3: TGTGCCTCTGCCAGTGTTTACAATGAGCAGTTCTTC. Residues: CASASVYNEQFF.

The chain uses TRBV9 and TRBJ1-1; 11 positions agree with TRBD1. Germline V CDR1 and CDR2: SGDLS, YYNGEE. The CDR3 sequence is 16 residues long. J lost 4 bases, V lost 0 bases, and 5 bases had no gene match. This CDR3 reads CASSVGGQGATTEAFF. The CDR3 DNA is TGTGCCAGCAGCGTAGGAGGACAGGGGGCGACCACTGAAGCTTTCTTT. Based on the CDR3 plus reference TRBV9 and TRBJ1-1, the full variable domain is DSGVTQTPKHLITATGQRVTLRCSPRSGDLSVYWYQQSLDQGLQFLIQYYNGEERAKGNILERFSAQQFPDLHSELNLSSLELGDSALYFCASSVGGQGATTEAFFGQGTRLTVV.

The chain is built from TRBV5-5 and TRBJ2-7; 10 bases map to TRBD2. From germline, CDR1 is SGHKS and CDR2 YYEKEE (reference sequence). The CDR3 is 17 residues long. The junction had 11 bases not matched to a gene; V was cut back by 0 bases and J by 5 bases. As DNA, the CDR3 is TGTGCCAGCAGCTTGGTAGCGGGAGGATTAGGAATGCACGAGCAGTACTTC. The encoded protein is CASSLVAGGLGMHEQYF.

This clone was detected once. This sequence joins TRBV28 and TRBJ1-1; 7 nucleotides match TRBD1. The CDR3 runs to 14 residues. Per the germline V gene, CDR1 is MDHEN and CDR2 is SYDVKM. The J segment lost 11 bases and the V segment lost 6 bases, leaving 15 bases of the junction unmatched. The CDR3 DNA follows: TGTGCCAGCAGGGTGGGACAGACAAATTTGTGGGCTTTCTTT. As protein: CASRVGQTNLWAFF.

The chain employs TRBV18 and TRBJ2-2, with 7 bases aligning to TRBD1. Germline CDR1 reads KGHSH; CDR2 reads LQKENI. V was pared by 8 bases and J by 3 bases, with 6 bases of the junction left unmatched. The CDR3 contains 14 residues. The CDR3 bases are TGTGCCAGCCAAAAGGGGGCAGACACCGGGGAGCTGTTTTTT. Its translation is CASQKGADTGELFF.